Listed here is a single TCR beta chain. CDR3 size: 14 residues. The germline V gene has CDR1 SGHRS and CDR2 YFSETQ. V dropped 0 bases and J dropped 5 bases, with 11 bases sitting between them. This sample was taken from a study of PD-L1 blockade in urothelial cancer. Study information: Males with bladder-origin urothelial cancer constituted about 85% of the 29 patients. Enrolled patients had been treated previously with 0 to 3 chemotherapy regimens.

Stated time point: pretreatment peripheral blood. Between 1 and 8 samples, pretreatment and on-treatment, were given by each patient. Into every PCR, synthetic TCR analog templates were spiked. The data were produced by immunoSEQ multiplex PCR, yet TCRdb's version contains in-frame clones alone and is incomplete. The table records approximately 63,000 clones, more than 80% of them present only once. The sequence came from a man aged 65-85 years with urothelial cancer. The source was PBMCs, collected around atezolizumab (anti-PD-L1) treatment. This chain links TRBV5-1 with TRBJ1-1; weak D call: TRBD1 (5 bases). The CDR3 is CASSLAGTGTEAFF. CDR3 bases: TGCGCCAGCAGCTTGGCAGGGACTGGGACTGAAGCTTTCTTT.